Listed below are T cell receptor beta chains from one sample, sequenced in a study of blood T cell repertoires in COVID-19. Assay used: immunoSEQ multiplex PCR; TCRdb lists only in-frame clones, some missing. The sample comprises over 350,000 clones, more than 75% of which are singletons, and around 0.95% rests with the top ten. Material for sequencing was PBMCs or T cells enriched from blood (not recorded which). These TCRs come from a woman between 25 and 40 years old with acute COVID-19. Both conserved end residues are part of each CDR3. D genes are given only for firm matches. Size is omitted from some rows. Given values are once, few, many or a class for expanded clones.

clone size	D gene	J gene	V gene	CDR3 protein	CDR3 DNA
-	TRBD1	TRBJ2-2	TRBV24-1	CATSDHGTDTGELFF	TGTGCCACCAGTGACCACGGGACAGACACCGGGGAGCTGTTTTTT
-	-	TRBJ2-1	TRBV21-1	CASSKVRQASYNEQFF	TGTGCCAGCAGCAAAGTTCGACAGGCCTCCTACAATGAGCAGTTCTTC
-	TRBD2	TRBJ2-3	TRBV6-4	CASSASTGGRLHLNTQYF	TGTGCCAGCAGTGCCTCTACGGGGGGACGCCTTCACCTTAATACGCAGTATTTT
-	-	TRBJ1-4	TRBV19	CASSIPATNEKLFF	TGTGCCAGTAGTATCCCAGCAACTAATGAAAAACTGTTTTTT
few	-	TRBJ2-1	TRBV30	CAWGGWSSYNEQFF	TGTGCCTGGGGTGGATGGAGCTCCTACAATGAGCAGTTCTTC
-	-	TRBJ2-3	TRBV7-9	CASSPQGWVTDTQYF	TGTGCCAGCAGCCCCCAGGGGTGGGTAACAGATACGCAGTATTTT
-	-	TRBJ2-7	TRBV5-1	CASSLNPQQGGIYEQYF	TGCGCCAGCAGCTTGAATCCCCAGCAGGGTGGGATCTACGAGCAGTACTTC
-	TRBD1	TRBJ1-1	TRBV5-1	CASSLGGGTNTEAFF	TGCGCCAGCAGCTTGGGAGGGGGCACGAACACTGAAGCTTTCTTT
-	-	TRBJ1-1	TRBV28	CASSLGLNTEAFF	TGTGCCAGCAGTTTGGGGCTGAACACTGAAGCTTTCTTT
-	-	TRBJ2-2	TRBV7-9	CASSQGRSNTGELFF	TGTGCCAGCAGTCAAGGCAGGTCGAACACCGGGGAGCTGTTTTTT
-	-	TRBJ2-7	TRBV6-5	CASTRTSGQSYEQYF	TGTGCCAGCACTCGAACGTCTGGACAATCCTACGAGCAGTACTTC
-	-	TRBJ1-2	TRBV18	CASSPGQDFYGYTF	TGTGCCAGCTCACCAGGACAAGACTTCTATGGCTACACCTTC
-	TRBD1	TRBJ1-5	TRBV5-5	CASSPGQAHNQPQHF	TGTGCCAGCAGCCCGGGACAGGCTCACAATCAGCCCCAGCATTTT
-	-	TRBJ1-3	TRBV19	CASSIRPGDASGNTIYF	TGTGCCAGTAGTATACGGCCGGGGGATGCTTCTGGAAACACCATATATTTT
-	-	TRBJ1-4	TRBV30	CAWSSGVGNEKLFF	TGTGCCTGGAGTTCAGGGGTCGGTAATGAAAAACTGTTTTTT
-	-	TRBJ1-1	TRBV6-5	CASSYLSGQGNTEAFF	TGTGCCAGCAGTTACCTTTCCGGCCAGGGGAACACTGAAGCTTTCTTT
-	TRBD1	TRBJ1-2	TRBV7-9	CASSLASGTGDNGYTF	TGTGCCAGCAGCTTAGCCTCAGGGACAGGGGACAATGGCTACACCTTC
-	TRBD1	TRBJ2-7	TRBV5-1	CASSLGTGNYEQYF	TGCGCCAGCAGCTTGGGGACAGGGAACTACGAGCAGTACTTC
-	TRBD2	TRBJ2-6	TRBV5-1	CASRIGGAGANVLTF	TGCGCCAGCAGAATTGGGGGGGCTGGGGCCAACGTCCTGACTTTC
-	-	TRBJ1-2	TRBV7-8	CASSPAVKTVPGRGYTF	TGTGCCAGCAGTCCGGCGGTTAAGACAGTGCCCGGTCGTGGCTACACCTTC
-	-	TRBJ2-5	TRBV3-1/TRBV3-2	CASSKALRGTQYF	TGTGCCAGCAGTAAAGCGCTTCGCGGGACCCAGTACTTC
-	-	TRBJ1-2	TRBV13	CASSLSGAGTYGYTF	TGTGCCAGCAGCTTATCAGGGGCCGGCACGTATGGCTACACCTTC
few	-	TRBJ2-7	TRBV9	CASSVGHSLYEQYF	TGTGCCAGCAGCGTAGGACACTCACTCTACGAGCAGTACTTC
-	TRBD2	TRBJ2-1	TRBV10-1	CASSDGGGYNEQFF	TGCGCCAGCAGTGATGGGGGGGGGTACAATGAGCAGTTCTTC
-	-	TRBJ2-1	TRBV6-1	CASSEKTGYNEQFF	TGTGCCAGCAGTGAAAAGACAGGCTACAATGAGCAGTTCTTC
-	-	TRBJ1-4	TRBV24-1	CATSDGDSGKLFF	TGTGCCACCAGTGATGGTGACAGTGGAAAACTGTTTTTT
-	TRBD1	TRBJ2-3	TRBV5-5	CASSLGDRGLWTDTQYF	TGTGCCAGCAGCTTGGGTGACAGGGGGCTGTGGACAGATACGCAGTATTTT
-	TRBD2	TRBJ2-1	TRBV4-2	CASSQSRTSSSYNEQFF	TGTGCCAGCAGCCAATCTCGGACTAGCAGCTCCTACAATGAGCAGTTCTTC
once	TRBD2	TRBJ2-1	TRBV4-3	CASSVLAGGSYNEQFF	TGCGCCAGCAGCGTCCTAGCGGGGGGGTCCTACAATGAGCAGTTCTTC
few	TRBD2	TRBJ2-3	TRBV19	CASSSWTSGDGTDTQYF	TGTGCCAGTAGTTCATGGACTAGCGGGGATGGAACAGATACGCAGTATTTT
-	TRBD1	TRBJ2-7	TRBV6-6	CASRRQGSTYEQYF	TGTGCCAGCAGGCGACAGGGGAGTACCTACGAGCAGTACTTC
-	-	TRBJ2-1	TRBV15	CATLRESSYNEQFF	TGTGCCACCCTCCGGGAGAGCTCCTACAATGAGCAGTTCTTC
-	TRBD1	TRBJ1-1	TRBV30	CAWTGTGGFWTEAFF	TGTGCCTGGACCGGGACAGGGGGCTTTTGGACTGAAGCTTTCTTT
-	-	TRBJ2-7	TRBV5-1	CASSLRREYEQYF	TGCGCCAGCAGCCTCAGACGGGAGTACGAGCAGTACTTC
-	-	TRBJ1-1	TRBV4-1	CASSRPDTMNTEAFF	TGCGCCAGCAGCCGCCCCGACACCATGAACACTGAAGCTTTCTTT
few	-	TRBJ1-6	TRBV5-1	CASRAGEGTYNSPLHF	TGCGCCAGCAGAGCGGGAGAGGGGACCTATAATTCACCCCTCCACTTT
-	-	TRBJ2-7	TRBV2	CASMDKNGYDEQYF	TGTGCCAGCATGGACAAAAACGGCTACGACGAGCAGTACTTC
-	TRBD1	TRBJ1-1	TRBV30	CAWSVQGAAEAFF	TGTGCCTGGAGTGTACAGGGGGCGGCTGAAGCTTTCTTT
-	TRBD2	TRBJ2-5	TRBV10-2	CASSPGGQVVQYF	TGCGCCAGCAGCCCGGGGGGGCAGGTTGTCCAGTACTTC
-	-	TRBJ1-4	TRBV4-1	CASSPGYNEKLFF	TGCGCCAGCAGCCCGGGGTATAATGAAAAACTGTTTTTT
-	TRBD2	TRBJ2-7	TRBV27	CASSLVGGGISYEQYF	TGTGCCAGCAGTTTGGTCGGCGGGGGGATCTCCTACGAGCAGTACTTC
-	-	TRBJ2-1	TRBV5-1	CASGAQNEQFF	TGCGCCAGCGGGGCCCAGAATGAGCAGTTCTTC
-	-	TRBJ1-1	TRBV5-1	CASSFGLNTEAFF	TGCGCCAGCAGCTTCGGGTTGAACACTGAAGCTTTCTTT
-	-	TRBJ1-5	TRBV2	CASSDGGSNQPQHF	TGTGCCAGCAGTGATGGGGGGAGCAATCAGCCCCAGCATTTT
-	-	TRBJ1-1	TRBV29-1	CSLLGGTGAFF	TGCAGCCTCCTTGGCGGGACGGGAGCTTTCTTT
-	TRBD1	TRBJ1-5	TRBV6-2/TRBV6-3	CASSGAGTAVNQPQHF	TGTGCCAGCAGTGGCGCCGGGACAGCGGTCAATCAGCCCCAGCATTTT
-	-	TRBJ2-7	TRBV5-1	CASSLEVRGVWDEQYF	TGCGCCAGCAGCTTGGAGGTCAGGGGGGTTTGGGACGAGCAGTACTTC
few	-	TRBJ1-5	TRBV4-1	CASSQDPTNLVSLGDQPQHF	TGCGCCAGCAGCCAAGATCCCACAAACTTAGTCTCCCTGGGCGATCAGCCCCAGCATTTT
-	TRBD1	TRBJ2-7	TRBV6-5	CASSYSPGGSEQYF	TGTGCCAGCAGTTACTCGCCAGGGGGCAGTGAGCAGTACTTC
-	TRBD2	TRBJ2-3	TRBV5-1	CASTKELAATDTQYF	TGCGCCAGCACCAAGGAGCTAGCGGCCACAGATACGCAGTATTTT
-	-	TRBJ2-2	TRBV5-1	CASSPAGDTGELFF	TGCGCCAGCAGCCCCGCAGGGGACACCGGGGAGCTGTTTTTT
-	-	TRBJ2-7	TRBV30	CAWSILAEQYF	TGTGCCTGGAGTATCCTAGCAGAGCAGTACTTC
once	-	TRBJ1-2	TRBV4-3	CASSQDRAGEYGYTF	TGCGCCAGCAGCCAAGATAGGGCGGGAGAGTATGGCTACACCTTC
-	TRBD1	TRBJ1-1	TRBV11-2	CASSPETGGDTEAFF	TGTGCCAGCAGCCCTGAGACAGGGGGCGACACTGAAGCTTTCTTT
few	TRBD2	TRBJ2-1	TRBV10-3	CAISEWPSGGGNNEQFF	TGTGCCATCAGTGAGTGGCCTAGCGGGGGGGGGAACAATGAGCAGTTCTTC
-	-	TRBJ2-7	TRBV7-6	CASSLEAVPKYF	TGTGCCAGCAGCTTAGAGGCGGTCCCGAAGTACTTC
-	TRBD2	TRBJ2-3	TRBV7-2	CASSPRLAMTDTQYF	TGTGCCAGCAGCCCCAGACTAGCGATGACAGATACGCAGTATTTT